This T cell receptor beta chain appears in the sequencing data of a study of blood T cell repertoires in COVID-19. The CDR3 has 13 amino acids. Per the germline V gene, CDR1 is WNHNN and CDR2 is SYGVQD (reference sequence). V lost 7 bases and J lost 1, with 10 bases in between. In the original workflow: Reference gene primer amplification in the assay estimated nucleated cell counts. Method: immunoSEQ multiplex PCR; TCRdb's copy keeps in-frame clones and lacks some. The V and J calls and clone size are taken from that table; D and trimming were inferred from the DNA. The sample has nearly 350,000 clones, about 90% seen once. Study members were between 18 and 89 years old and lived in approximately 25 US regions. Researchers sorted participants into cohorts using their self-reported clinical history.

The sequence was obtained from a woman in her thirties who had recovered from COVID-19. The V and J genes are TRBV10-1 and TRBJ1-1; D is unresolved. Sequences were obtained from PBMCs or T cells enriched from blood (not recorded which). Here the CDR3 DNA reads TGCGCCAGCACTCTGGGCCGGAACACTGAAGCTTTCTTT. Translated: CASTLGRNTEAFF.